Below, one TCR beta chain is given with its context. Its antigen is unknown. This sample was included in a study of Graves' ophthalmopathy and Graves' hyperthyroidism. Study-level findings and limits: Detection in blood was also observed for most expanded thyroid clonotypes above 0.001 frequency.

Hyperthyroidism patients were newly diagnosed, ill under 2 months, and aged 18 to 65 years. Clinical symptoms, serum thyroxine, TRAb, thyroid ultrasound and orbital computed tomography were relied on for diagnosis. Scientists amplified the TCR beta CDR3 regions from RNA transcripts. Investigators did first-round RT-PCR with HTBI primers, then second-round multiplex PCR. TCRdb independently ran MiXCR on the multiplex PCR reads; one entry per CDR3 protein. The sample yields about 590,000 distinct CDR3 sequences, about 35% seen once. The CDR3 totals 12 residues. Trimming left V 3 bases short and J 13 bases short, with 12 bases between. Germline CDR1 is SSHAT and CDR2 is FNYEAQ (reference sequence).

The sequence was collected from an adult man with Graves' hyperthyroidism. The J gene is TRBJ2-2, the V gene TRBV7-7; D tentatively fits TRBD1 or TRBD2 (5 bases each). Source material: peripheral blood or thyroid tissue (not recorded which). CDR3 sequence reads: CASSLGPGTLFF. CDR3 sequence (DNA): TGTGCCAGCAGCTTGGGACCGGGGACGCTGTTTTTT.